The T cell receptor beta chain under discussion was sequenced for a study of T cell responses to AZD1222 COVID-19 vaccine. Findings of the study overall: Clonal diversity may have been underestimated in mostly white British donors.

V gave up 6 bases and J gave up 5 bases, with 8 bases separating them. This CDR3 contains 11 residues. In germline, CDR1 is MNHEY, CDR2 SMNVEV (reference sequence). A word on this clone: Its antigen remains unidentified.

Second-dose intervals of approximately 4 or approximately 12 weeks were pooled. Repertoires were generated with immunoSEQ multiplex PCR, while TCRdb's copy carries only in-frame clones and drops some. The data show tens of thousands of clones, roughly 86% seen once. The chain is built from TRBV27 and TRBJ2-7; D is unresolved. The receptor's source is an adult who received the AZD1222 COVID-19 vaccine. The specimen comprised peripheral blood, sampled 28 days after the second AZD1222 dose. The CDR3 DNA follows: TGTGCCAGCAGCTTGGGCCACGAGCAGTACTTC. Translating it yields CASSLGHEQYF.